The rows below give T cell receptor beta chains drawn from one sample of a study of T cell responses to AZD1222 COVID-19 vaccine. The protocol was immunoSEQ multiplex PCR, while the TCRdb copy is restricted to in-frame clones and leaves out a portion. The data contain 200,000 or so clones, 85% to 90% of them singletons. The sample was peripheral blood, taken on day 0 of AZD1222 vaccination. The receptor source for this set is an adult in good health. CDR3s include the opening cysteine and the closing phenylalanine or tryptophan. Each record gives: clone size, J gene, V gene, D gene, CDR3 DNA, CDR3 protein. A D gene is named only where the DNA matches it firmly. For some rows the clone size is stated as once, few or many, or as a class when expanded; others skip it.

abundance: .; j_gene: TRBJ1-5; v_gene: TRBV6-2/TRBV6-3; d_gene: .; CDR3nt: TGTGCCAGCAGTACCCGGCCATATCAGCCCCAGCATTTT; CDR3aa: CASSTRPYQPQHF
abundance: .; j_gene: TRBJ1-1; v_gene: TRBV28; d_gene: .; CDR3nt: TGTGCCAGCAGGATAAGTCAGGGTGGGAACACTGAAGCTTTCTTT; CDR3aa: CASRISQGGNTEAFF
abundance: .; j_gene: TRBJ2-1; v_gene: TRBV19; d_gene: .; CDR3nt: TGTGCCAGTAGTATAGCGGGGGAGCAGTTCTTC; CDR3aa: CASSIAGEQFF
abundance: .; j_gene: TRBJ2-3; v_gene: TRBV25-1; d_gene: .; CDR3nt: TGTGCCAGCAGTAGGGGGGGCACAGATACGCAGTATTTT; CDR3aa: CASSRGGTDTQYF
abundance: .; j_gene: TRBJ1-2; v_gene: TRBV12-5; d_gene: .; CDR3nt: TGTGCTAGTGGCGCACACTTGGGGACAAACTATGGCTACACCTTC; CDR3aa: CASGAHLGTNYGYTF
abundance: .; j_gene: TRBJ2-7; v_gene: TRBV21-1; d_gene: .; CDR3nt: TGTGCCAGCAGGGGACCGTGGGGCCTCTTTATACCCTACGAGCAGTACTTC; CDR3aa: CASRGPWGLFIPYEQYF
abundance: .; j_gene: TRBJ2-1; v_gene: TRBV6-6; d_gene: .; CDR3nt: TGTGCCAGCAGTTACACGGCAGGGAGAAGCAATGAGCAGTTCTTC; CDR3aa: CASSYTAGRSNEQFF
abundance: .; j_gene: TRBJ2-3; v_gene: TRBV7-9; d_gene: .; CDR3nt: TGTGCCAGCAGCCAGACAGTGAGAGATACGCAGTATTTT; CDR3aa: CASSQTVRDTQYF
abundance: .; j_gene: TRBJ1-3; v_gene: TRBV18; d_gene: .; CDR3nt: TGTGCCAGCTCACCCCAACAGGGAGCAGGAAACACCATATATTTT; CDR3aa: CASSPQQGAGNTIYF
abundance: .; j_gene: TRBJ2-7; v_gene: TRBV27; d_gene: .; CDR3nt: TGTGCCAGCAAAAGGCCAGGGGACTCCTACGAGCAGTACTTC; CDR3aa: CASKRPGDSYEQYF
abundance: .; j_gene: TRBJ1-5; v_gene: TRBV19; d_gene: .; CDR3nt: TGTGCCAGTAGTACTGGTCGGGGCCGGTTAAGTAATCAGCCCCAGCATTTT; CDR3aa: CASSTGRGRLSNQPQHF
abundance: .; j_gene: TRBJ1-1; v_gene: TRBV18; d_gene: TRBD1; CDR3nt: TGTGCCAGCTCACCGGGTACAGGGGGCCTCACTGAAGCTTTCTTT; CDR3aa: CASSPGTGGLTEAFF
abundance: .; j_gene: TRBJ1-2; v_gene: TRBV20-1; d_gene: .; CDR3nt: TGCAGTGCTAGAACTGACTATGGCTACACCTTC; CDR3aa: CSARTDYGYTF
abundance: once; j_gene: TRBJ2-1; v_gene: TRBV6-5; d_gene: TRBD1; CDR3nt: TGTGCCAGCAGTTACTTCAGGGGGCAATATGAGCAGTTCTTC; CDR3aa: CASSYFRGQYEQFF
abundance: few; j_gene: TRBJ2-1; v_gene: TRBV5-1; d_gene: .; CDR3nt: TGCGCCAGCAGCACTTCAGGGGCGGGGAATGAGCAGTTCTTC; CDR3aa: CASSTSGAGNEQFF
abundance: once; j_gene: TRBJ1-5; v_gene: TRBV28; d_gene: TRBD1; CDR3nt: TGTGCCAGCAGTCCTAGGACAGGGAGAAATCAGCCCCAGCATTTT; CDR3aa: CASSPRTGRNQPQHF
abundance: .; j_gene: TRBJ2-7; v_gene: TRBV6-1; d_gene: TRBD2; CDR3nt: TGTGCCAGCAGTGAACTGGGCCTAGCGGGGGGTGAGCAGTACTTC; CDR3aa: CASSELGLAGGEQYF
abundance: .; j_gene: TRBJ2-1; v_gene: TRBV7-6; d_gene: TRBD2; CDR3nt: TGTGCCAGCAGCTTAGCGACCGGGACTAGCGGGGGAGGTGAGCAGTTCTTC; CDR3aa: CASSLATGTSGGGEQFF
abundance: once; j_gene: TRBJ2-7; v_gene: TRBV5-1; d_gene: .; CDR3nt: TGCGCCAGCAGCGTGTCGCAGGGCGTTATCTACGAGCAGTACTTC; CDR3aa: CASSVSQGVIYEQYF
abundance: .; j_gene: TRBJ1-1; v_gene: TRBV6-1; d_gene: .; CDR3nt: TGTGCCAGCAGTGGACTGGTGAACACTGAAGCTTTCTTT; CDR3aa: CASSGLVNTEAFF